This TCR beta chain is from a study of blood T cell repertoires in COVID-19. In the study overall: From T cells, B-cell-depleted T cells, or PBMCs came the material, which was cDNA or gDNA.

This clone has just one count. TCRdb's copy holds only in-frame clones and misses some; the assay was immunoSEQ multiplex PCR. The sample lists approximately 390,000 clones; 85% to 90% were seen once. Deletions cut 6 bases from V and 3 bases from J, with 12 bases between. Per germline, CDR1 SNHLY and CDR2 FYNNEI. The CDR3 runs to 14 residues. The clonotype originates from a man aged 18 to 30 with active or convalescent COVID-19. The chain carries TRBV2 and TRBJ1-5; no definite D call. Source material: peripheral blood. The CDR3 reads CASRGRGYNQPQHF. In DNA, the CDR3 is TGTGCCAGCAGAGGTAGAGGGTACAATCAGCCCCAGCATTTT.